This TCR beta chain emerged from a study of follicular helper T cells after annual influenza vaccination (dated by TCRdb to 2016 to 2017). About the study as a whole: After each seasonal influenza vaccination, blood samples were collected on days 0, 7 and 28. Some subjects were followed across successive annual vaccinations spanning the 2013-2014, 2014-2015 and 2015-2016 seasons to study recall of cTfh clones. One week after vaccination, a second recruited cohort of more than nine subjects (Table S1) displayed a similar ICOS+CD38+ cTfh response. Six subjects had multi-year samples: four covered two vaccination seasons and two covered three seasons. The 2013-2014 samples were cryopreserved, while the 2015 samples were processed right after collection.

On this clone: Its antigen is still unknown. Base qualities are not provided; no much larger clone lies one nucleotide away.

Library preparation was by the immunoSEQ multiplex PCR assay. Adaptive Biotechnologies handled the TCRB amplification, library preparation, sequencing and preliminary bioinformatics at Survey level resolution. The original methods were these. Clonality was calculated in R as 1 minus normalized Shannon entropy, and the Gini index was computed with the R package ineq. The overlap score was defined as the summed counts of shared sequences divided by the total counts of all sequences in both compared samples. Shared-clonotype significance used Fisher's exact test assuming a theoretical repertoire of 10^7 TCRB sequences. The immuneACCESS repertoire file appears here via TCRdb, limited to in-frame rearrangements. These files lack a portion of the clones; in checked studies, under half of the deficit traces to unresolved V genes, and the cause of the others is not known. V, J and clone size were drawn from that table, and D and trimming were deduced from the DNA. Counted in this sample were some 5,900 clones; around four fifths of them appeared once. The top ten clones comprise 0.71% of the sample.

This specimen's time point label, per the study, means: 2015-2016 season, pre-vaccination. Seasonal inactivated influenza vaccine (Fluvarix) was administered to adults, and sorted blood CD4 subsets were tracked by TCRB sequencing before and after vaccination. Subjects were considered eligible if community-dwelling and if influenza vaccine had not been received in the prior 6 months. Reasons for exclusion included contraindications to influenza vaccine, substance abuse, HIV/AIDS, active malignancy, immunomodulatory medication, and active illness such as respiratory infection. Between roughly 40 and 110 mL of blood was sampled per time point. Ficoll-Paque PLUS or SepMate separation was used to isolate PBMC. As a non-Tfh subset for comparison, CXCR5- memory CD4 T cells were sorted. Before DNA was extracted, the cell subsets were sorted from PBMC using a BD FACS Aria. General study outcomes and caveats: Rare clonotypes could not be sampled because productive TCRB sequences were recovered from only roughly 9-20% of the analyzed cells. Day 7 ICOS+CD38+ clones were most often found later in ICOS-CD38- cTfh, suggesting that subset may serve as a memory reservoir. When influenza clone enrichment was assessed, the possibility that the much larger non-cTfh compartments were undersampled could not be excluded. ICOS+CD38+ cTfh clonality correlated with the frequency of that population, and its change correlated with the change in circulating plasmablast frequency. A recurrent oligoclonal ICOS+CD38+ cTfh response containing tetramer and AIM influenza-specific clonotypes was recalled by successive annual vaccinations.

Here V drops 1 base and J drops 2 bases, and the junction holds 6 bases not matched to any gene. The CDR3 runs 16 amino acids, cysteine and phenylalanine included. Of all the DNA, just the CDR3 is kept, 48 bases in frame from base 1. Based on the germline V gene (reference sequence), the CDR1 and CDR2 sequences are SGHNT and YYREEE. The V and J segments used are TRBV5-4 and TRBJ2-3, and TRBD2 matches 8 of the central bases. The starting material was CXCR5- memory CD4+ T cells sorted from blood, obtained on the day of influenza vaccination. The sample's cell subset or site label is to be understood as: CXCR5- memory CD4 T cells. The sequence was obtained from an adult who received the influenza vaccine. Here is the DNA: TGTGCCAGCAGCTTGACTAGCGGTCTTTACACAGATACGCAGTATTTT. It codes for CASSLTSGLYTDTQYF.